These 25 T cell receptor beta chains were all obtained from the same sample, sequenced in a study of cytomegalovirus exposure and HLA in healthy donors. Assay: immunoSEQ multiplex PCR; the TCRdb copy retains only in-frame clones and omits some. This sample has about 160,000 clones; roughly 84% occur once, and the top ten carry roughly a tenth. Input material: PBMCs. The receptors derive from a man aged 25-45 years in good health and CMV-seropositive.

Many counts were recorded for this clone. The V call is TRBV2, the J call TRBJ2-7, with 8 bases that match TRBD1. The CDR3 length is 15 residues. Germline assignment: CDR1 SNHLY and CDR2 FYNNEI. V lost 3 bases, J lost 3 bases, and 7 bases stayed unmatched. The CDR3 DNA follows: TGTGCCAGCAGTGACTGGGGACAGGCCATCTACGAGCAGTACTTC. Its translation is CASSDWGQAIYEQYF. The full variable domain, in which reference TRBV2 and TRBJ2-7 provide the parts outside the CDR3, is EPEVTQTPSHQVTQMGQEVILRCVPISNHLYFYWYRQILGQKVEFLVSFYNNEISEKSEIFDDQFSVERPDGSNFTLKIRSTKLEDSAMYFCASSDWGQAIYEQYFGPGTRLTVT.

V usage is TRBV5-4 and J usage is TRBJ2-2, with TRBD2 as a possible D gene (6 bases). Between the trimmed V and J ends, which lost 0 bases and 7 bases, there was a span of 13 bases. In germline, CDR1 is SGHNT, CDR2 YYREEE (reference sequence). The CDR3 runs 15 residues. CDR3 coding DNA: TGTGCCAGCAGCTTGGTCGGGAGTAGGGGCGGGGAGCTGTTTTTT. It yields the protein CASSLVGSRGGELFF. Full variable domain (outside the CDR3, taken from reference TRBV5-4 and TRBJ2-2): ETGVTQSPTHLIKTRGQQVTLRCSSQSGHNTVSWYQQALGQGPQFIFQYYREEENGRGNFPPRFSGLQFPNYSSELNVNALELDDSALYLCASSLVGSRGGELFFGEGSRLTVL.

A few counts support this clone. The chain uses TRBV10-3 and TRBJ1-4; 7 bases match TRBD1. Germline CDR1 ENHRY, CDR2 SYGVKD. The CDR3 contains 13 residues. J was trimmed by 3 bases and V by 7 bases; bases with no gene match: 2. CDR3 region: CAIKGTANEKLFF. The CDR3 nucleotides read TGTGCCATCAAGGGGACAGCTAATGAAAAACTGTTTTTT.

The rearrangement uses TRBV5-1 and TRBJ1-3; no clear D. V gave up 4 bases and J gave up 4 bases, with 9 bases separating them. Germline V gene data show CDR1 as SGHRS and CDR2 as YFSETQ. CDR3 length: 13 residues. The CDR3 bases are TGCGCCAGCAGCGAGGCGTCCGGAAACACCATATATTTT. Its protein is CASSEASGNTIYF.

The chain recombines TRBV5-1 with TRBJ2-7; 11 bases map to TRBD2. CDR3 length equals 15 residues. The V and J ends lost 3 bases and 2 bases, in that order; junction bases with no gene match: 4. CDR1 is SGHRS and CDR2 is YFSETQ in the germline V gene. CDR3 bases: TGCGCCAGCAGCTCGACTAGCGGGGAGCCCTACGAGCAGTACTTC. Protein sequence: CASSSTSGEPYEQYF. The variable domain in full, with the rest retrieved from reference TRBV5-1 and TRBJ2-7, is KAGVTQTPRYLIKTRGQQVTLSCSPISGHRSVSWYQQTPGQGLQFLFEYFSETQRNKGNFPGRFSGRQFSNSRSEMNVSTLELGDSALYLCASSSTSGEPYEQYFGPGTRLTVT.

This sequence joins TRBV27 and TRBJ1-1; 7 nucleotides line up with TRBD1. CDR1 and CDR2 from the germline V gene are MNHEY and SMNVEV (reference sequence). This CDR3 is 14 amino acids long. Trimming cost V 2 bases and J 2 bases; bases outside gene matches: 2. CDR3 DNA: TGTGCCAGCAGTTTAGACAGGGCAAACACTGAAGCTTTCTTT. This encodes CASSLDRANTEAFF.

The chain couples TRBV27 to TRBJ1-6; possibly TRBD1 for D (5 bases). Per germline, CDR1 MNHEY and CDR2 SMNVEV (reference sequence). The CDR3 is 15 amino acids. V was cut by 3 bases and J by 5 bases, with 11 bases left in between. The CDR3 bases are TGTGCCAGCAGTTTCCACAGGTGGAATAATTCACCCCTCCACTTT. Residues: CASSFHRWNNSPLHF.

This clone was detected only once. The chain recombines TRBV7-8 with TRBJ2-2; TRBD1 matches 8 bases. This CDR3 has 16 amino acids. The V gene's germline CDR1 is SGHVS and CDR2 FQNEAQ. V was pared by 5 bases and J by 0 bases, with 5 bases of the junction left unmatched. DNA for the CDR3: TGTGCCAGCAGCCTAGACAGGGGACCGAACACCGGGGAGCTGTTTTTT. This translates into CASSLDRGPNTGELFF.

The chain is built from TRBV7-2 and TRBJ2-5, with TRBD2 identical over 7 bases. The CDR3 is 15 residues long. The ends lost 5 bases at V and 4 bases at J; junction bases unmatched: 10. Per the germline V gene, CDR1 is SGHTA and CDR2 is FQGNSA. The CDR3 nucleotides read TGTGCCAGCAGCCCCCAGTCTGGGGGGGGAGAGACCCAGTACTTC. Protein: CASSPQSGGGETQYF.

The chain employs TRBV6-6 and TRBJ1-4; 8 nucleotides align to TRBD1. Germline V gene data show CDR1 as MNHNY and CDR2 as SVGAGI (reference sequence). The length of the CDR3 is 15 residues. Trimming cost V 6 bases and J 8 bases; bases outside gene matches: 11. The CDR3 coding sequence is TGTGCCAGCAGCCCACCAGGGGGCAAAGTCGAAAAACTGTTTTTT. It encodes CASSPPGGKVEKLFF.

This clone has only one observation. This chain joins TRBV28 and TRBJ1-2; D perhaps matches TRBD1 (6 bases). Germline-derived CDR1 and CDR2 are MDHEN and SYDVKM. The CDR3 is made up of 16 amino acids. V lost 8 bases, J lost 2 bases, and 21 bases lay in between. This CDR3 is CASLSPGRQGNYGYTF. The DNA for the CDR3 is TGTGCCAGCCTCTCACCGGGTCGGCAGGGGAACTATGGCTACACCTTC.

The gene calls are TRBV19 and TRBJ1-2; D possibly corresponds to TRBD1 (6 bases). Germline-derived CDR1 and CDR2 are LNHDA and SQIVND (reference sequence). Trimming took 1 base from V and 6 from J, leaving 21 bases between them. The CDR3 consists of 17 residues. The CDR3, as DNA: TGTGCCAGTAGTATAGCCCTTACGACAGGCCTCAAGAATGGCTACACCTTC. Translated, it gives CASSIALTTGLKNGYTF.

The J gene is TRBJ2-2, the V gene TRBV14, with TRBD2 as a possible D gene (5 bases). Germline V gene sequence: CDR1 SGHDN, CDR2 FVKESK. This CDR3 has 17 residues. Trimming removed 4 bases at V and 6 bases at J, with 21 bases between. The CDR3, as DNA: TGTGCCAGCAGCCCGTTTGAGGGAGTTCTGTGGGCCGGGGAGCTGTTTTTT. This codes for CASSPFEGVLWAGELFF.

This clone appeared once. This chain uses TRBV2 with TRBJ2-1; 9 bases are a match to TRBD2. The CDR3 is 13 amino acids. CDR1 is SNHLY and CDR2 is FYNNEI in the germline V gene. After removal of 11 bases from V and 7 bases from J, the junction contained 9 bases not matched to a gene. CDR3 nucleotides: TGTGCCGCCCCGGGACTAGCCTCGAATGAGCAGTTCTTC. Protein: CAAPGLASNEQFF.

The rearrangement uses TRBV6-1 and TRBJ2-2; tentatively, D is TRBD1 (6 bases). The CDR3 length is 14 residues. V was clipped by 11 bases and J by 5 bases, with 18 bases between them. Per germline, CDR1 MNHNS and CDR2 SASEGT. CDR3 residues: CACRLGGSTGELFF. CDR3 nucleotides: TGTGCCTGCCGTTTAGGGGGTTCGACCGGGGAGCTGTTTTTT.

The gene calls are TRBV30 and TRBJ1-5; tentatively, D is TRBD1 (6 bases). Between the trimmed V and J ends, which lost 4 bases and 4 bases, there was a span of 14 bases. Germline CDR1 is GTSNPN and CDR2 is SVGIG (reference sequence). CDR3 length: 14 residues. The CDR3 DNA sequence: TGTGCCTGGACCCTGGGGGCTGGTAATCAGCCCCAGCATTTT. The encoded protein is CAWTLGAGNQPQHF.

J is TRBJ1-6 and V is TRBV2; possible D gene TRBD1, 6 bases. CDR3 length: 13 amino acids. Germline CDR1 reads SNHLY; CDR2 reads FYNNEI. The CDR3 region is CGRVAGEGSPLHF. CDR3 bases: TGTGGAAGGGTAGCAGGGGAAGGTTCACCCCTCCACTTT. The full variable domain, completed using reference TRBV2 and TRBJ1-6, is EPEVTQTPSHQVTQMGQEVILRCVPISNHLYFYWYRQILGQKVEFLVSFYNNEISEKSEIFDDQFSVERPDGSNFTLKIRSTKLEDSAMYFCGRVAGEGSPLHFGNGTRLTVT.

This chain connects TRBV10-3 to TRBJ1-1; D gene uncertain. Trimming left V 8 bases short and J 0 bases short, with 16 bases between. Germline V lookup: CDR1 ENHRY, CDR2 SYGVKD. CDR3 length: 15 amino acids. CDR3 protein: CAIAASGILNTEAFF. In nucleotides, the CDR3 is TGTGCCATCGCCGCCTCGGGAATTTTGAACACTGAAGCTTTCTTT.

This chain links TRBV9 with TRBJ2-7; no firm D call. The CDR3 has 13 amino acids. Trimming removed 4 bases at V and 9 bases at J, with 17 bases between. Germline-derived CDR1 and CDR2 are SGDLS and YYNGEE. In DNA form, the CDR3 reads TGTGCCAGCAGCCCCCAACCCACTAAAGGGCAGTACTTC. The encoded protein is CASSPQPTKGQYF.

The genes are TRBV9 and TRBJ2-5; D is ambiguous. This CDR3 region has 13 residues. V was cut by 2 bases and J by 1 base, with 6 bases left in between. CDR1 is SGDLS and CDR2 is YYNGEE in the germline V gene. In nucleotides, the CDR3 is TGTGCCAGCAGCGTTAGCAGCCAAGAGACCCAGTACTTC. Translating it yields CASSVSSQETQYF.

The CDR3 is CASSLEGRGGAYQETQYF. The DNA of the CDR3 is TGCGCCAGCAGCTTAGAAGGGCGCGGGGGGGCCTATCAAGAGACCCAGTACTTC. The V gene is TRBV5-1, the J gene TRBJ2-5; 9 nucleotides agree with TRBD2. The V segment lost 2 bases and the J segment 2 bases; nucleotides outside the gene matches: 13. The CDR3 is 18 residues long. Germline V lookup: CDR1 SGHRS, CDR2 YFSETQ.

V gene TRBV2 combines with J gene TRBJ2-3; maybe TRBD2 (7 bases). The V end lost 8 bases, the J end lost 4 bases, and 16 bases lay between the germline ends. The CDR3 has 14 residues. Germline V gene lookup returns CDR1 SNHLY and CDR2 FYNNEI. CDR3 loop: CASLAQGGADTQYF. CDR3 sequence (DNA): TGTGCCAGCCTCGCACAGGGAGGGGCAGATACGCAGTATTTT.

The J gene is TRBJ2-7, the V gene TRBV2; 8 bases match TRBD1. CDR1 and CDR2 (germline): SNHLY, FYNNEI. Trimming removed 5 bases from V and 4 bases from J; junction bases left unmatched: 7. The CDR3 loop spans 14 amino acids. As DNA, the CDR3 is TGTGCCAGCAGTATCGACAGGGGATTTTACGAGCAGTACTTC. This gives the protein CASSIDRGFYEQYF. Full variable domain (outside the CDR3, taken from reference TRBV2 and TRBJ2-7): EPEVTQTPSHQVTQMGQEVILRCVPISNHLYFYWYRQILGQKVEFLVSFYNNEISEKSEIFDDQFSVERPDGSNFTLKIRSTKLEDSAMYFCASSIDRGFYEQYFGPGTRLTVT.

This chain joins TRBV6-5 and TRBJ2-2; D gene unclear. This CDR3 has 13 residues. Germline V gives CDR1 MNHEY, CDR2 SVGAGI. Trimming removed 4 bases at V and 6 bases at J, with 9 bases between. The CDR3 coding sequence is TGTGCCAGCAGTTCCCACTCGGCCGGGGAGCTGTTTTTT. Translated: CASSSHSAGELFF.

The genes are TRBV28 and TRBJ1-5; D unclear. Trimming pared 6 bases from V and 4 bases from J, leaving 10 bases between. CDR3 length: 13 residues. The germline gives CDR1 MDHEN, CDR2 SYDVKM. The CDR3 sequence is CASSQDLNQPQHF. Written as DNA, the CDR3 is TGTGCCAGCAGCCAAGACTTGAATCAGCCCCAGCATTTT.